The 10 T cell receptor beta chains in this list originate from one sample, sequenced in a study of human T cells and chemical hapten exposure. TCRdb called the RACE reads again in MiXCR, with one record for every CDR3 protein. The sample records tens of thousands of distinct CDR3 sequences, 7.5% to 10% being singletons. Time point given: patch test 1, 2 weeks after DPC sensitization. The treatment denotes: therapeutic diphenylcyclopropenone sensitization with weekly scalp DPC. The source was whole blood, collected in connection with sensitization to the hapten diphenylcyclopropenone (DPC). The receptors shown here come from a woman between 40 and 50 years old with alopecia areata. Some clones in this sample may be carry-over from other donors' samples.

The table lists this clonotype with a few counts. The gene calls are TRBV27 and TRBJ1-5, with TRBD1 matching over 9 bases. V lost 6 bases to trimming and J lost 7 bases; unmatched junction nucleotides: 7. Germline CDR1 reads MNHEY; CDR2 reads SMNVEV (reference sequence). The CDR3 spans 14 residues. The CDR3 spells CASRPTGGRQPQHF. Written as DNA, the CDR3 is TGTGCCAGCAGGCCGACAGGGGGAAGGCAGCCCCAGCATTTT.

In its sample, this clonotype was seen many times. CDR3 sequence (DNA): TGTGCCAGCAGTTACTCACGGGGGAACACTGAAGCTTTCTTT. Translated, it gives CASSYSRGNTEAFF. This chain links TRBV6-5 with TRBJ1-1, with D hard to call. Germline lookup yields CDR1 MNHEY and CDR2 SVGAGI. Deletions cut 0 bases from V and 1 base from J, with 6 bases between. The CDR3 sequence is 14 residues long.

Here the CDR3 reads CASSRAGADTDTQYF. The CDR3, as DNA: TGTGCCAGCAGTCGAGCGGGGGCCGACACAGATACGCAGTATTTT. The chain links TRBV12-3 or TRBV12-4 to TRBJ2-3, with 8 positions matching TRBD2. The CDR3 is 15 residues long. Trimming removed 5 bases from V and 2 bases from J; junction bases left unmatched: 6.

This clonotype was seen a few times. The gene calls are TRBV7-9 and TRBJ2-3; D remains ambiguous. The CDR3 covers 14 residues. V gave up 7 bases and J gave up 4 bases, with 15 bases separating them. Per germline, CDR1 SEHNR and CDR2 FQNEAQ (reference sequence). CDR3 residues: CASIPALMADTQYF. DNA of the CDR3: TGTGCCAGCATCCCCGCCCTCATGGCAGATACGCAGTATTTT.

In this sample, this clonotype turned up many times. This chain links TRBV29-1 with TRBJ1-1; the D gene is possibly TRBD1 (5 bases). Germline V gives CDR1 SQVTM, CDR2 ANQGSEA. CDR3 length equals 12 residues. V lost 4 bases to trimming and J lost 4 bases, with 10 bases between them. The CDR3 region has the DNA TGCAGCGTTGGAGGGACTACCACTGAAGCTTTCTTT. Its translation: CSVGGTTTEAFF.

This chain uses TRBV5-1 with TRBJ2-7; D perhaps matches TRBD1 (6 bases). V was clipped by 1 base and J by 4 bases, with 12 bases between them. The CDR3 contains 14 residues. Germline V gene sequence: CDR1 SGHRS, CDR2 YFSETQ. CDR3 residues: CASSLLDREYEQYF. Here the CDR3 DNA reads TGCGCCAGCAGCTTGCTGGACAGAGAATACGAGCAGTACTTC.

The chain links TRBV6-5 to TRBJ2-7, with TRBD1 matching 9 bases. Germline V CDR1 and CDR2: MNHEY, SVGAGI. V trimming: 4 bases; J trimming: 5 bases; junction bases outside the gene matches: 6. CDR3 length: 14 residues. CDR3: CASSFRTGEDEQYF. In nucleotides, the CDR3 is TGTGCCAGCAGTTTCCGGACAGGGGAGGACGAGCAGTACTTC.

This rearrangement joins TRBV12-3 or TRBV12-4 to TRBJ2-2; possibly TRBD1 for D (6 bases). The V gene lost 5 bases and the J gene lost 6 bases, with 10 bases spanning the gap. CDR3 size: 13 residues. CDR3 DNA sequence: TGTGCCAGCAGTGCCTACAGGGCCGGGGAGCTGTTTTTT. As protein: CASSAYRAGELFF.

This clonotype was picked up many times. The CDR3 is CASSPGTNTGELFF. The CDR3 coding sequence is TGTGCCAGCAGCCCCGGTACGAACACCGGGGAGCTGTTTTTT. The chain is built from TRBV7-9 and TRBJ2-2, with no clear D. Trimming removed 5 bases from V and 0 bases from J, with 7 bases in between. The CDR3 is 14 amino acids. Germline-derived CDR1 and CDR2 are SEHNR and FQNEAQ (reference sequence).

This clonotype occurred many times. The genes are TRBV6-2 or TRBV6-3 and TRBJ1-1; D is uncertain. Germline V CDR1 and CDR2: MNHEY, SVGEGT. CDR3 length: 11 residues. The V end lost 5 bases, the J end lost 7 bases, and 8 bases lay between the germline ends. CDR3 coding DNA: TGTGCCAGCAGTCGGGGTGTTGAAGCTTTCTTT. It specifies CASSRGVEAFF.